This TCR beta chain was sequenced for a study of blood T cell repertoires in COVID-19. Between the trimmed V and J ends, which lost 0 bases and 0 bases, there was a span of 9 bases. Germline CDR1 SGDLS, CDR2 YYNGEE. The CDR3 runs 16 residues. Measured with immunoSEQ multiplex PCR; TCRdb has only the in-frame clones, and not every one. The data show around 230,000 clones, more than 65% seen once. This receptor was taken from a man aged 40-55 years who had recovered from COVID-19. Specimen: peripheral blood. The V gene is TRBV9, the J gene TRBJ1-4; no clear D gene. CDR3 nucleotides: TGTGCCAGCAGCGTAGAAGTGGCAGCAACTAATGAAAAACTGTTTTTT. Protein product: CASSVEVAATNEKLFF. Combining the CDR3 with reference TRBV9 and TRBJ1-4 gives the whole variable domain DSGVTQTPKHLITATGQRVTLRCSPRSGDLSVYWYQQSLDQGLQFLIQYYNGEERAKGNILERFSAQQFPDLHSELNLSSLELGDSALYFCASSVEVAATNEKLFFGSGTQLSVL.